Included here is one T cell receptor (beta chain) sequence, with context. This record belongs to a study of T cell changes during pregnancy in multiple sclerosis. Trimming shortened V by 2 bases and J by 6 bases, and 14 bases separated the two germline ends. CDR1 and CDR2 from the germline V gene are SEHNR and FQNEAQ (reference sequence). This CDR3 spans 14 amino acids. Assay: immunoSEQ multiplex PCR; the TCRdb copy retains only in-frame clones and omits some. The sample yields about 67,000 clones, 70% to 90% seen once. This chain links TRBV7-9 with TRBJ2-7; tentative D call: TRBD1 (5 bases). The sequences come from peripheral blood, collected in the first trimester of pregnancy. The receptor was isolated from a female donor with multiple sclerosis, enrolled in a pregnancy study. The CDR3, as DNA: TGTGCCAGCAGCTTACAGGGAAGGTTTGGCGAGCAGTACTTC. Protein sequence: CASSLQGRFGEQYF.